The sequence of this T cell receptor (beta chain) was determined in a study of T cell changes during pregnancy in multiple sclerosis (dated by TCRdb to between 2019 and 2020). The study in broad terms: In women with multiple sclerosis, the researchers looked at how the T cell repertoire shifted as pregnancy progressed.

Based on the germline V gene, the CDR1 and CDR2 sequences are KGHSH and LQKENI. Including cysteine and phenylalanine, the CDR3 has 15 amino acids. The DNA shown is the 45-base CDR3, in frame from base 1. The junction carries 15 bases between V and J, which are trimmed by 2 bases and 8 bases respectively. Preparation of the library involved the immunoSEQ multiplex PCR assay. The clones in this table, taken by TCRdb from immuneACCESS, are in-frame only. Not every clone is retained; where verified, under half of the shortfall comes from an unresolved V gene, and the cause of the rest is unknown. The sample has tens of thousands of clones on record, about 91% of them singletons. The top ten clonotypes cover approximately 1.8% of the sample. Note on this clone: The specificity of this receptor is unknown. No much larger clonotype is one base removed from it; base qualities were not supplied.

The TCR comes from a female donor with multiple sclerosis, enrolled in a pregnancy study. The specimen was peripheral blood, collected after pregnancy. This chain joins TRBV18 to TRBJ1-4; a weak D assignment points to TRBD1 (6 bases agree). The CDR3 region reads CASSPLGGAPEKLFF. The DNA sequence follows: TGTGCCAGCTCACCATTGGGGGGGGCACCGGAAAAACTGTTTTTT. With all but the CDR3 taken from the reference TRBV18 and TRBJ1-4 genes, the full variable domain is: NAGVMQNPRHLVRRRGQEARLRCSPMKGHSHVYWYRQLPEEGLKFMVYLQKENIIDESGMPKERFSAEFPKEGPSILRIQQVVRGDSAAYFCASSPLGGAPEKLFFGSGTQLSVL.